This T cell receptor (beta chain) was retrieved from a study of OX40 agonist ivuxolimab in advanced cancers. General study results and limits: Among the lowest peripheral clonal expansion occurred in 0.1-3.0 mg/kg partial responders. The study observed clonal expansion of CD4+ and CD8+ blood T cells by week 6 at 0.1 to 3.0 mg/kg. Expanded clones were, on average, more numerous among CD8+ T cells than CD4+.

The data were produced by immunoSEQ multiplex PCR, yet TCRdb's version contains in-frame clones alone and is incomplete. The repertoire holds 100,000 or so clones, with around 89% as singletons. The length of the CDR3 is 11 residues. Trimming removed 3 bases from V and 10 bases from J; junction bases left unmatched: 2. Germline CDR1 is LNHDA and CDR2 is SQIVND (reference sequence). Details on this clone: Its matching antigen is unknown.

The specimen was CD4+ or CD8+ T cells sorted from blood, collected in a trial of the OX40 agonist ivuxolimab. This sequence was found in an adult with an advanced solid tumor such as melanoma, head and neck, liver or kidney cancer. The chain recombines TRBV19 with TRBJ1-1; TRBD1 matches at 7 bases. For the CDR3, the DNA is TGTGCCAGTAGTATGGGACAGTCAGCTTTCTTT. Its protein is CASSMGQSAFF.